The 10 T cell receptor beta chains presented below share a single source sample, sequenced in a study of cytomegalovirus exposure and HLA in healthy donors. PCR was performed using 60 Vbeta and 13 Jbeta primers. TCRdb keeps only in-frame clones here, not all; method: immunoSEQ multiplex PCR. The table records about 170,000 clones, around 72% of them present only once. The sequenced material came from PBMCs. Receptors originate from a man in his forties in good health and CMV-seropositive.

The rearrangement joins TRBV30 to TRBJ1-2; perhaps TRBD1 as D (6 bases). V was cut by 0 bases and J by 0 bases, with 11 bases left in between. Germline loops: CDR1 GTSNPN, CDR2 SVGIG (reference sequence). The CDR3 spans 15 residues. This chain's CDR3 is CAWSVGGASNYGYTF. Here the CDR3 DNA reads TGTGCCTGGAGTGTGGGGGGGGCGTCTAACTATGGCTACACCTTC.

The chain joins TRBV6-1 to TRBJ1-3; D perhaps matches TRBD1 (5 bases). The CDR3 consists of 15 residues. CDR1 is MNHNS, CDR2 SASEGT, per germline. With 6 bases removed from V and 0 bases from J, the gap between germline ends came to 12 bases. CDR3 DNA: TGTGCCAGCAGCCGATGGGGACTCTCTGGAAACACCATATATTTT. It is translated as CASSRWGLSGNTIYF.

CDR3: CASSIRETFSGNTIYF. CDR3 nucleotide sequence: TGTGCCAGTAGTATCCGGGAGACGTTCTCTGGAAACACCATATATTTT. This chain uses TRBV19 with TRBJ1-3, with D unresolved. Germline CDR1 is LNHDA and CDR2 is SQIVND (reference sequence). The CDR3 consists of 16 residues. The germline V and J ends were trimmed by 3 bases and 0 bases, with 12 bases remaining between them.

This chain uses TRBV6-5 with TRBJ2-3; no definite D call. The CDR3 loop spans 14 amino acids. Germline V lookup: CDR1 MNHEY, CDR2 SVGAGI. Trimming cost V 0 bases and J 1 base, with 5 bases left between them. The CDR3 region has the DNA TGTGCCAGCAGTTACTCGGGCCGCACAGATACGCAGTATTTT. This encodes CASSYSGRTDTQYF.

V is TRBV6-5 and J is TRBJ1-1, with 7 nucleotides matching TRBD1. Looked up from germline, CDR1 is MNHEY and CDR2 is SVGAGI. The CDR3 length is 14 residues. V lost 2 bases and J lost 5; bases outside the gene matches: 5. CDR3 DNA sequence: TGTGCCAGCAGTTACGGGCAGGGGGATACTGAAGCTTTCTTT. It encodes CASSYGQGDTEAFF.

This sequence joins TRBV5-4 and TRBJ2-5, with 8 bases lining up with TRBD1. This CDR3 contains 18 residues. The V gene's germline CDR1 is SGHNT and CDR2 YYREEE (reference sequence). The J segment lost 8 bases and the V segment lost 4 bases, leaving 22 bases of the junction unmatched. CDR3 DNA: TGTGCCAGCAGCCACCGCGGACAGGGTGAAGGGGATAAGAGAACCCAGTACTTC. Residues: CASSHRGQGEGDKRTQYF.

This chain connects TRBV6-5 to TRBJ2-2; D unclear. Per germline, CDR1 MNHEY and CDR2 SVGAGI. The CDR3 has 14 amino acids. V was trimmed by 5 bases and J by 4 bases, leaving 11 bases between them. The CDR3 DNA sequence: TGTGCCAGCAGTCGCACATATGGCACCGGGGAGCTGTTTTTT. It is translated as CASSRTYGTGELFF.

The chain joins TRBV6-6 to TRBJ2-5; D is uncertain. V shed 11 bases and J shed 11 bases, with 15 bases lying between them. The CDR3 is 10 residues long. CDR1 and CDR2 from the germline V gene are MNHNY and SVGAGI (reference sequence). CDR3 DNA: TGTGCCGTCGGCCAGGATTCTCAGTACTTC. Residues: CAVGQDSQYF.

CDR3 sequence reads: CASSLAPVNDGYTF. In nucleotides, the CDR3 is TGCGCCAGCAGCTTGGCGCCGGTGAATGATGGCTACACCTTC. This chain uses TRBV5-1 with TRBJ1-2; D remains unclear. The CDR3 has 14 amino acids. V gave up 0 bases and J gave up 6 bases, with 12 bases separating them. Germline CDR1 is SGHRS and CDR2 is YFSETQ.

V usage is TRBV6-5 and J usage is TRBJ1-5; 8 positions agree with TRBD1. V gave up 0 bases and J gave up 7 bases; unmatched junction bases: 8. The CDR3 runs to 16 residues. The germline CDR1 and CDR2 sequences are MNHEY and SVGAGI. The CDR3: CASSYSKVQGGQPQHF. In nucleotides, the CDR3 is TGTGCCAGCAGTTACTCGAAGGTACAGGGGGGACAGCCCCAGCATTTT.